This passage covers 27 T cell receptor beta chains from one sample sequenced in a study of cytomegalovirus exposure and HLA in healthy donors. Vbeta (60) and Jbeta (13) primers were used in the PCR. Assay used: immunoSEQ multiplex PCR; TCRdb lists only in-frame clones, some missing. The sample holds around 61,000 clones, roughly 80% seen once. Sequenced: PBMCs. The receptors here all came from a man aged 35-49 years in good health and CMV-seronegative.

V and J are TRBV6-5 and TRBJ1-5; 8 bases are a match to TRBD1. The germline V gene encodes CDR1 MNHEY and CDR2 SVGAGI. V dropped 2 bases and J dropped 9; count of bases not matched to a gene: 6. CDR3 length equals 14 residues. The CDR3 coding sequence is TGTGCCAGCAGTTACGACAGGGGTGTCCGGCCCCAGCATTTT. Translating gives CASSYDRGVRPQHF.

The rearrangement joins TRBV9 to TRBJ1-2; D perhaps matches TRBD1 (5 bases). The V gene lost 1 base and the J gene lost 5 bases, with 12 bases spanning the gap. The CDR3 has 14 amino acids. Germline V gene lookup returns CDR1 SGDLS and CDR2 YYNGEE. This CDR3 is CASSVRGGRYGYTF. CDR3 sequence (DNA): TGTGCCAGCAGCGTAAGGGGCGGGAGATATGGCTACACCTTC.

The chain uses TRBV5-6 and TRBJ1-5; TRBD1 matches at 9 bases. J lost 7 bases, V lost 3 bases, and 14 bases had no gene match. The germline gives CDR1 SGHDT, CDR2 YYEEEE. CDR3 length: 17 amino acids. DNA of the CDR3: TGTGCCAGCAGCTCTAGCACAGGGGGCGCGAAGGACCAGCCCCAGCATTTT. Translating it yields CASSSSTGGAKDQPQHF.

A word on this clone: This same CDR3 is encoded by further DNA sequences in the sample. J is TRBJ1-4 and V is TRBV28; D is perhaps TRBD1 (5 bases). The V gene's germline CDR1 is MDHEN and CDR2 SYDVKM. The CDR3 is 15 amino acids. V lost 6 bases and J lost 5, with 16 bases in between. This CDR3 is CASRSSGGTNEKLFF. Here the CDR3 DNA reads TGTGCCAGCAGATCTTCCGGGGGTACGAATGAAAAACTGTTTTTT.

V is TRBV6-5 and J is TRBJ1-2; D remains ambiguous. The V gene lost 2 bases and the J gene lost 5 bases, with 12 bases spanning the gap. Germline loops: CDR1 MNHEY, CDR2 SVGAGI. CDR3 size: 14 residues. The CDR3, as DNA: TGTGCCAGCAGTTACAGTGCAACGGGGTATGGCTACACCTTC. Translation: CASSYSATGYGYTF.

This sequence joins TRBV2 and TRBJ2-5; TRBD2 matches 8 bases. V dropped 6 bases and J dropped 5; count of bases not matched to a gene: 5. Germline CDR1 and CDR2: SNHLY and FYNNEI. The CDR3 extends over 13 amino acids. The CDR3 spells CASRTGGSETQYF. CDR3 nucleotides: TGTGCCAGCAGAACGGGGGGGAGCGAGACCCAGTACTTC.

This clone was seen a handful of times. V and J are TRBV2 and TRBJ1-1; TRBD1 might be the D (6 bases). The CDR3 loop spans 14 amino acids. From germline, CDR1 is SNHLY and CDR2 FYNNEI. Trimming removed 6 bases at V and 1 base at J, with 12 bases between. The CDR3 sequence: CASRSGQQNTEAFF. The CDR3 coding sequence is TGTGCCAGCAGATCGGGACAACAGAACACTGAAGCTTTCTTT.

The chain is built from TRBV11-2 and TRBJ1-5; D gene uncertain. The CDR3 consists of 15 residues. The germline V gene encodes CDR1 SGHAT and CDR2 FQNNGV. V gave up 5 bases and J gave up 0 bases, with 11 bases separating them. CDR3 DNA sequence: TGTGCCAGCAGCCTAGCGGGATATAGCAATCAGCCCCAGCATTTT. This encodes CASSLAGYSNQPQHF.

The CDR3 DNA follows: TGTGCCAGCAGTTACTCGTGGATACAGGGCAGCTACGAGCAGTACTTC. It yields the protein CASSYSWIQGSYEQYF. The chain joins TRBV6-5 to TRBJ2-7; weak D call: TRBD1 (6 bases). The CDR3 spans 16 residues. CDR1 and CDR2 (germline): MNHEY, SVGAGI. Trimming left V 0 bases short and J 3 bases short, with 15 bases between.

The rearrangement links TRBV2 to TRBJ2-5, with D possibly matching TRBD1 (5 bases). Germline CDR1 reads SNHLY; CDR2 reads FYNNEI. The CDR3 is 15 residues long. V shed 0 bases and J shed 3 bases, with 11 bases lying between them. CDR3 DNA: TGTGCCAGCAGTGAAGCGCGGCAGGGAAAAGAGACCCAGTACTTC. Translation: CASSEARQGKETQYF. Based on the CDR3 plus reference TRBV2 and TRBJ2-5, the full variable domain is EPEVTQTPSHQVTQMGQEVILRCVPISNHLYFYWYRQILGQKVEFLVSFYNNEISEKSEIFDDQFSVERPDGSNFTLKIRSTKLEDSAMYFCASSEARQGKETQYFGPGTRLLVL.

This rearrangement joins TRBV9 to TRBJ1-2; unclear D gene. The CDR3 has 13 residues. Per germline, CDR1 SGDLS and CDR2 YYNGEE. Deletions cut 3 bases from V and 6 bases from J, with 12 bases between. The CDR3 DNA reads as TGTGCCAGCAGCGCCGGACGGGAAGATGGCTACACCTTC. This codes for CASSAGREDGYTF.

J is TRBJ1-6 and V is TRBV18; the match to TRBD1 covers 9 bases. The CDR3 runs to 18 residues. The junction had 11 bases not matched to a gene; V was cut back by 1 base and J by 7 bases. From germline, CDR1 is KGHSH and CDR2 LQKENI. CDR3 sequence (DNA): TGTGCCAGCTCACCACTGGGCTCCGGGACAGGGCGGAATTCACCCCTCCACTTT. Amino acid sequence: CASSPLGSGTGRNSPLHF.

The J gene is TRBJ1-1, the V gene TRBV11-3, with no clear D. Trimming took 3 bases from V and 1 from J, leaving 15 bases between them. The CDR3 consists of 16 residues. CDR1 is SGHNT, CDR2 YENEEA, per germline. The CDR3 loop reads CASSFRSWRENTEAFF. The CDR3 bases are TGTGCCAGCAGCTTCAGGTCTTGGAGGGAGAACACTGAAGCTTTCTTT.

This chain uses TRBV5-1 with TRBJ2-2; TRBD1 is a possible D gene (6 bases). Deletions cut 0 bases from V and 7 bases from J, with 10 bases between. This CDR3 comprises 14 residues. Germline lookup yields CDR1 SGHRS and CDR2 YFSETQ. CDR3 sequence (DNA): TGCGCCAGCAGCTTGGGCAGGGGAATCGGGGAGCTGTTTTTT. It codes for CASSLGRGIGELFF.

This chain joins TRBV7-2 and TRBJ2-5; D remains ambiguous. Germline V CDR1 and CDR2: SGHTA, FQGNSA. The CDR3 runs 15 residues. Trimming pared 5 bases from V and 2 bases from J, leaving 15 bases between. The CDR3 sequence is CASSLMRLPQETQYF. As DNA, the CDR3 is TGTGCCAGCAGCCTCATGAGACTCCCACAAGAGACCCAGTACTTC.

The V gene is TRBV19, the J gene TRBJ2-7, with D maybe TRBD2 (6 bases). Trimming stripped 5 bases from V and 3 bases from J, with 8 bases between. The CDR3 consists of 12 residues. Germline CDR1 LNHDA, CDR2 SQIVND (reference sequence). CDR3 in amino acids: CASSGGSYEQYF. CDR3 nucleotides: TGTGCCAGTAGTGGGGGGAGCTACGAGCAGTACTTC.

The J gene is TRBJ2-1, the V gene TRBV9; 8 bases map to TRBD2. V lost 3 bases, J lost 5 bases, and 4 bases stayed unmatched. The length of the CDR3 is 14 residues. Germline CDR1 reads SGDLS; CDR2 reads YYNGEE. In DNA form, the CDR3 reads TGTGCCAGCAGCGCAACTAGCGGAAACAATGAGCAGTTCTTC. Its protein is CASSATSGNNEQFF.

V is TRBV27 and J is TRBJ1-2; possible D gene TRBD1, 5 bases. The CDR3 spans 15 residues. Trimming shortened V by 6 bases and J by 0 bases, and 14 bases separated the two germline ends. The germline CDR1 and CDR2 sequences are MNHEY and SMNVEV (reference sequence). CDR3 region: CASRGIREANYGYTF. CDR3 DNA: TGTGCCAGCAGGGGAATCAGGGAAGCTAACTATGGCTACACCTTC.

The chain recombines TRBV4-3 with TRBJ1-2; D perhaps matches TRBD1 (5 bases). Germline CDR1 and CDR2: LGHNA and YSLEER. V lost 1 base and J 5 bases, leaving 20 bases between the germline ends. The CDR3 covers 17 residues. The CDR3 nucleotides read TGCGCCAGCAGCCAAGGCGGAAGGGGATCTCTCTCATATGGCTACACCTTC. Its translation: CASSQGGRGSLSYGYTF.

This chain's CDR3 is CASSLVGGPNTEAFF. The CDR3 DNA reads TGTGCCAGCAGCTTAGTCGGGGGACCGAACACTGAAGCTTTCTTT. The gene calls are TRBV7-2 and TRBJ1-1, with D possibly matching TRBD1 (5 bases). The CDR3 spans 15 residues. Germline V gene lookup returns CDR1 SGHTA and CDR2 FQGNSA. V lost 1 base, J lost 1 base, and 10 bases lay in between.

The chain couples TRBV7-2 to TRBJ1-6; a weak D match, TRBD1 (5 bases). This CDR3 has 14 amino acids. Between the trimmed V and J ends, which lost 5 bases and 10 bases, there was a span of 15 bases. Germline loops: CDR1 SGHTA, CDR2 FQGNSA. The CDR3 region is CASSAQGMGSPLHF. The CDR3 DNA follows: TGTGCCAGCAGCGCCCAGGGAATGGGCTCACCCCTCCACTTT.

The gene calls are TRBV29-1 and TRBJ1-1; D is unclear. The V end was cut by 6 bases, the J end by 1 base, with 9 bases between. This CDR3 is built from 12 residues. Germline CDR1 reads SQVTM; CDR2 reads ANQGSEA. The CDR3 DNA sequence: TGCAGCGTCCGACATGCGAACACTGAAGCTTTCTTT. It encodes CSVRHANTEAFF.

J is TRBJ2-7 and V is TRBV6-6; D is perhaps TRBD2 (5 bases). Germline lookup yields CDR1 MNHNY and CDR2 SVGAGI (reference sequence). This CDR3 is 13 amino acids long. V gave up 6 bases and J gave up 0 bases, with 9 bases separating them. The CDR3 nucleotides are TGTGCCAGCAGCCGGACTGGCTCCTACGAGCAGTACTTC. Its translation is CASSRTGSYEQYF.

The V call is TRBV18, the J call TRBJ1-1; D call uncertain. The CDR3 loop spans 14 amino acids. Trimming took off 4 bases at V and 3 bases at J, with 12 bases between the two ends. Germline V CDR1 and CDR2: KGHSH, LQKENI. The CDR3 protein is CASSREDGYTEAFF. In DNA form, the CDR3 reads TGTGCCAGCTCACGCGAAGACGGGTACACTGAAGCTTTCTTT.

The V and J genes are TRBV30 and TRBJ2-4; 8 positions match TRBD2. Germline V gene data show CDR1 as GTSNPN and CDR2 as SVGIG (reference sequence). V shed 1 base and J 7 bases; nucleotides not matched to a gene: 3. The CDR3 totals 13 residues. The CDR3 sequence: CAWSAGGTNIQYF. CDR3 in DNA: TGTGCCTGGAGTGCGGGGGGGACTAACATTCAGTACTTC.

This clone was seen just once. V is TRBV13 and J is TRBJ1-6, with D perhaps TRBD1 (5 bases). V was clipped by 4 bases and J by 7 bases, with 11 bases between them. The CDR3 extends over 14 amino acids. Germline V gives CDR1 PRHDT, CDR2 FYEKMQ (reference sequence). The CDR3 sequence: CASSSRVPNSPLHF. CDR3 DNA sequence: TGTGCCAGCAGCTCCAGGGTTCCAAATTCACCCCTCCACTTT.

The CDR3 region is CASRGTGGNEKLFF. Written as DNA, the CDR3 is TGTGCCAGCAGGGGGACAGGGGGCAATGAAAAACTGTTTTTT. V is TRBV27 and J is TRBJ1-4; 12 bases align to TRBD1. This CDR3 has 14 amino acids. Germline V gene lookup returns CDR1 MNHEY and CDR2 SMNVEV (reference sequence). V dropped 6 bases and J dropped 5; count of bases not matched to a gene: 1.